A selection of T cell receptor beta chains follows, all from one sample in a study of blood T cells in healthy people across ages. A single record per CDR3 protein comes from TCRdb applying MiXCR to the 5' RACE reads. Here the sample spans hundreds of thousands of distinct CDR3 sequences, 58% being singletons. The sequenced material came from blood. Receptors originate from a man aged 60-69 years in good health. The CDR3 runs from the conserved cysteine through the conserved F or W. The D gene is left open where the match is weak. A clone size is listed for some rows: how often the clone was seen (once, few, many), or a class if it is expanded.

CASSLFGTVGSPLHF TGCGCCAGCAGCTTGTTTGGGACAGTTGGGTCACCCCTCCACTTT TRBJ1-6 TRBV5-1 . TRBD1
CASSHGRANEQFF TGTGCCAGCAGCCATGGGCGGGCCAATGAGCAGTTCTTC TRBJ2-1 TRBV4-2 many .
CSASRDTNSPLHF TGCAGTGCTAGCAGGGACACAAATTCACCCCTCCACTTT TRBJ1-6 TRBV20-1 . .
CASSLPGSTQPQHF TGTGCCAGCAGCCTTCCCGGTTCCACGCAGCCCCAGCATTTT TRBJ1-5 TRBV3-1 . .
CASSWGPNPGSYTDTQYF TGCGCCAGCAGCTGGGGACCGAACCCGGGGAGCTACACAGATACGCAGTATTTT TRBJ2-3 TRBV5-1 . .
CASSPEGWLEQFF TGCGCCAGCAGCCCGGAGGGTTGGTTGGAGCAGTTCTTC TRBJ2-1 TRBV4-1 . .
CAMGGDNEQFF TGTGCCATGGGTGGGGACAATGAGCAGTTCTTC TRBJ2-1 TRBV2 . .
CASSYGASQGETQYF TGTGCCAGCAGTTACGGTGCTAGCCAAGGGGAGACCCAGTACTTC TRBJ2-5 TRBV6-5 . .
CASRRRDTETKNYGYTF TGTGCCAGCAGACGGAGGGACACGGAGACGAAGAACTATGGCTACACCTTC TRBJ1-2 TRBV21-1 . .
CASSLMGIISYNEQFF TGCGCCAGCAGCTTGATGGGGATTATCTCCTACAATGAGCAGTTCTTC TRBJ2-1 TRBV5-1 few .
CASSPRDLSTDTQYF TGTGCCAGCAGTCCCCGGGACCTGAGCACAGATACGCAGTATTTT TRBJ2-3 TRBV27 many .
CASSRGVAGSHNEQFF TGCGCCAGCAGCCGGGGGGTAGCGGGGAGCCACAATGAGCAGTTCTTC TRBJ2-1 TRBV5-1 once TRBD2
CASSARTDTQYF TGTGCCAGCAGCGCGCGCACAGATACGCAGTATTTT TRBJ2-3 TRBV9 many .
CSVRAGPTNEKPFF TGCAGTGTACGGGCGGGGCCAACTAATGAAAAACCGTTTTTT TRBJ1-4 TRBV29-1 . .
CASSSPGVNEQFF TGTGCCAGCAGCTCCCCCGGGGTCAATGAGCAGTTCTTC TRBJ2-1 TRBV7-2 few .
CASSPGTSGRVSYNEQFF TGTGCCAGCAGTCCCGGGACTAGCGGGCGAGTCTCCTACAATGAGCAGTTCTTC TRBJ2-1 TRBV14 few TRBD2
CSARDPGVVETQYF TGCAGTGCTAGAGATCCGGGGGTGGTGGAGACCCAGTACTTC TRBJ2-5 TRBV20-1 . .
CASSYSGVQGLYGYTF TGTGCCAGCAGTTACTCGGGAGTACAGGGCCTCTATGGCTACACCTTC TRBJ1-2 TRBV6-5 . .
CSVRTGTGNTGELFF TGCAGCGTAAGAACCGGGACAGGGAACACCGGGGAGCTGTTTTTT TRBJ2-2 TRBV29-1 . TRBD1
CASSPPTGDRGGYTF TGTGCCAGCTCACCACCTACCGGGGACAGAGGTGGCTACACCTTC TRBJ1-2 TRBV18 once TRBD1
CSVEEHYNEQYF TGCAGCGTTGAAGAACACTACAATGAGCAGTACTTC TRBJ2-7 TRBV29-1 . .
CASSERRTVYEQYF TGTGCCAGCAGTGAACGGCGGACTGTGTACGAGCAGTACTTC TRBJ2-7 TRBV6-1 . .
CASSFKVSETQYF TGTGCCAGCAGTTTTAAGGTGTCGGAGACCCAGTACTTC TRBJ2-5 TRBV9 . .
CSARNSGANVLTF TGCAGTGCTAGAAACTCTGGGGCCAACGTCCTGACTTTC TRBJ2-6 TRBV20-1 . .
CSARWLRTRPSETQYF TGCAGTGCTAGATGGTTGCGGACACGGCCATCGGAGACCCAGTACTTC TRBJ2-5 TRBV20-1 . .
CASSQQGTSNQPQHF TGTGCCAGCAGCCAACAGGGAACTAGCAATCAGCCCCAGCATTTT TRBJ1-5 TRBV5-6 . .
CSGTGIDNEQFF TGCAGTGGTACTGGTATCGACAATGAGCAGTTCTTC TRBJ2-1 TRBV20-1 few .
CSANARVGETQYF TGCAGTGCCAATGCCAGGGTGGGAGAGACCCAGTACTTC TRBJ2-5 TRBV20-1 . .
CASSPSDTQYF TGTGCCAGCTCACCGTCAGATACGCAGTATTTT TRBJ2-3 TRBV18 . .
CASSSGGAQYF TGTGCCAGCAGCTCCGGAGGGGCCCAGTACTTC TRBJ2-5 TRBV7-7 few .
CSARGRQGVYEQYF TGCAGTGCTAGAGGTCGACAGGGGGTGTACGAGCAGTACTTC TRBJ2-7 TRBV20-1 . TRBD1
CASSVWSSNEQFF TGTGCCAGCAGCGTATGGAGTAGCAATGAGCAGTTCTTC TRBJ2-1 TRBV7-2 . .
CASSEQPDSGGGTQYF TGTGCCAGCAGTGAACAGCCCGATAGCGGGGGTGGAACGCAGTATTTT TRBJ2-3 TRBV6-4 . TRBD2
CAVAGGDIQYF TGTGCCGTTGCAGGGGGAGACATTCAGTACTTC TRBJ2-4 TRBV3-1 . TRBD1
CASSGVQGIASNPPLHF TGTGCCAGCAGTGGTGTACAGGGTATAGCGAGTAATCCACCCCTCCACTTT TRBJ1-6 TRBV25-1 . .
CSATGLASSETQYF TGCAGTGCTACCGGACTAGCCTCCAGTGAGACCCAGTACTTC TRBJ2-5 TRBV20-1 . TRBD2
CASSSTGTSTDTQYF TGTGCCAGCAGCAGTACCGGGACTAGCACAGATACGCAGTATTTT TRBJ2-3 TRBV6-6 . .
CASGIAGGTEAFF TGTGCCAGCGGAATAGCAGGGGGCACTGAAGCTTTCTTT TRBJ1-1 TRBV11-2 . TRBD1
CASSPQGFGDTQYF TGTGCCAGCAGTCCACAGGGGTTTGGTGATACGCAGTATTTT TRBJ2-3 TRBV11-2 once TRBD1
CASSAQTSPLHF TGTGCCAGCAGTGCCCAGACTTCACCCCTCCACTTT TRBJ1-6 TRBV6-6 . .
CASSQVGGWDSPLHF TGTGCCAGCAGCCAAGTTGGGGGATGGGATTCACCCCTCCACTTT TRBJ1-6 TRBV3-1 . .
CSAGLAAITDTQYF TGCAGTGCTGGACTAGCCGCAATCACAGATACGCAGTATTTT TRBJ2-3 TRBV20-1 . TRBD2
CSVEVAGDEQFF TGCAGCGTTGAGGTAGCGGGGGATGAGCAGTTCTTC TRBJ2-1 TRBV29-1 few TRBD2
CASSLARGGETQYF TGTGCCAGCAGCTTAGCGCGGGGAGGCGAGACCCAGTACTTC TRBJ2-5 TRBV7-2 . .
CASVWAGGGNSPLHF TGTGCCAGCGTATGGGCAGGGGGCGGGAATTCACCCCTCCACTTT TRBJ1-6 TRBV6-6 . TRBD1
CATSRRAQARSGANVLTF TGTGCCACCAGCAGGAGGGCCCAGGCCCGCTCTGGGGCCAACGTCCTGACTTTC TRBJ2-6 TRBV15 . .